This TCR beta chain was sequenced during a study of blood T cell repertoires in COVID-19. Study summary: The United States, Italy and Spain supplied acute and convalescent COVID-19 samples. The analysed material was cDNA or gDNA that came from T cells, B-cell-depleted T cells, or PBMCs.

The V gene lost 7 bases and the J gene lost 8 bases, with 20 bases spanning the gap. From germline, CDR1 is MNHNY and CDR2 SVGAGI (reference sequence). This CDR3 contains 15 residues. Authors' analysis steps: Estimation of nucleated cell counts relied on the amplification of reference gene primers. Sequencing was performed with immunoSEQ multiplex PCR; in TCRdb, only in-frame clones are kept and a portion is missing. V and J calls and clone size come straight from that table; D and trimming were deduced from the DNA. The sample lists about 81,000 clones, about 89% seen once, with approximately 12% in the top ten.

The rearrangement joins TRBV6-6 to TRBJ1-4, with D tentatively TRBD1 (5 bases). Sequencing was performed on peripheral blood. The receptor comes from an older man with active or convalescent COVID-19. The CDR3 spells CASNPTGGNYEKLFF. The DNA for the CDR3 is TGTGCCAGCAACCCCACGGGGGGAAATTACGAAAAACTGTTTTTT.